One sample yielded the 14 T cell receptor beta chains listed below, sequenced in a study of T cells in women clearing cervical HPV infection. Here immunoSEQ multiplex PCR was the method, and the copy in TCRdb shows in-frame clones only, minus some. Across around 19,000 clones, the top ten clones capture roughly 5% of the sample. The material sequenced was blood buffy coat. These receptors were taken from a woman aged 18 to 75 with a cervical HPV16 infection that either progressed to CIN3+ or cleared (not recorded which).

To note about this clone: The CDR3 is cut off 3 residues early in the read; its end comes from the germline J gene. The chain joins TRBV5-1 to TRBJ2-5, with 9 nucleotides matching TRBD2. V was pared by 4 bases and J by 4 bases, with 11 bases of the junction left unmatched. The CDR3 runs to 16 residues. Germline loops: CDR1 SGHRS, CDR2 YFSETQ. CDR3 DNA, as far as it was read: TGCGCCAGCAGCCCCTCCCTAGCGGGGAGGGTAGAGACC. Amino acid sequence: CASSPSLAGRVET. The entire CDR3 is CASSPSLAGRVETQYF.

Details on this clone: The read comes to an end 3 residues before the CDR3 does, leaving the germline J gene to fill in the end. The chain couples TRBV19 to TRBJ2-1, with a tentative D call TRBD2 (7 bases). Germline V gene data show CDR1 as LNHDA and CDR2 as SQIVND (reference sequence). The length of the CDR3 is 15 residues. Trimming left V 6 bases short and J 0 bases short, with 12 bases between. CDR3 bases read: TGTGCCAGTAGCTCCCGGGGGGCCTCCTACAATGAG. This translates into CASSSRGASYNE. The full CDR3 sequence reads CASSSRGASYNEQFF.

A note on this clone: The DNA ends 3 residues before the CDR3 does, and the rest of the CDR3 is filled in from the germline J gene. V and J are TRBV7-8 and TRBJ1-2; unclear D gene. The germline V gene encodes CDR1 SGHVS and CDR2 FQNEAQ. The CDR3 spans 15 residues. The DNA read from the CDR3 is TGTGCCAGCAGCTTAGGACTAGCGGCGAGAGATGAG. This sequence encodes CASSLGLAARDE. In full, the CDR3 is CASSLGLAARDEYTF.

To note about this clone: With the read ending 3 residues before the CDR3 end, the germline J gene is used to fill in that end. The chain couples TRBV7-2 to TRBJ1-2; no clear D gene. The CDR3 sequence is 13 residues long. Germline-derived CDR1 and CDR2 are SGHTA and FQGNSA. The CDR3 bases that were read are TGTGCCAGCAGCTTAGAGCGGACGGGGGGC. Translating gives CASSLERTGG. The full-length CDR3 reads as CASSLERTGGYTF.

Comment on this clone: Read coverage stops 3 residues before the CDR3 terminus; the germline J gene supplies the remainder. The chain employs TRBV2 and TRBJ2-7; 7 positions match TRBD1. The CDR3 sequence is 15 residues long. CDR1 and CDR2 (germline): SNHLY, FYNNEI. V lost 1 base, J lost 3 bases, and 6 bases stayed unmatched. CDR3 DNA (partial): TGTGCCAGCAGTGAAGAGCAGGGGGTGTACTACGAG. Its translation: CASSEEQGVYYE. The entire CDR3 protein reads CASSEEQGVYYEQYF.

Here the CDR3 reads CASSEIGTGVYEQYF. The covered CDR3 bases are TGTGCCAGCAGTGAAATAGGGACAGGGGTCTACGAG. The gene calls are TRBV6-1 and TRBJ2-7; the match to TRBD1 covers 10 bases. Read data end 3 residues before the CDR3 end; the end is taken from the germline J gene. CDR3 length equals 15 residues. V shed 2 bases and J 3 bases; nucleotides not matched to a gene: 4. CDR1 is MNHNS, CDR2 SASEGT, per germline.

Turning to this clone: Sequence at one end of the junction differs from germline and may be a read error. The read falls 3 residues short of the CDR3 end, and the missing part is taken from the germline J gene. V usage is TRBV7-9 and J usage is TRBJ2-2; D uncertain. The CDR3 runs to 15 residues. Germline lookup yields CDR1 SEHNR and CDR2 FQNEAQ (reference sequence). The sequenced CDR3 bases are TGTGTCAGCAGCTTAGAGCCCGCTAGCACCGGGGAG. Residues: CVSSLEPASTGE. The full CDR3 is CVSSLEPASTGELFF.

Note on this clone: The read comes to an end 3 residues before the CDR3 does, leaving the germline J gene to fill in the end. The chain employs TRBV7-7 and TRBJ2-2; 9 bases fit TRBD1. This CDR3 is built from 15 residues. Germline V lookup: CDR1 SSHAT, CDR2 FNYEAQ (reference sequence). The covered CDR3 bases are TGTGCTAGCGGCCCACCGGGACAGGGTTCCGGGGAG. Residues: CASGPPGQGSGE. From start to end, the CDR3 is CASGPPGQGSGELFF.

Turning to this clone: The DNA ends 3 residues before the CDR3 does, and the rest of the CDR3 is filled in from the germline J gene. The gene calls are TRBV19 and TRBJ2-3; 8 bases align to TRBD2. Germline V gene data show CDR1 as LNHDA and CDR2 as SQIVND (reference sequence). The CDR3 consists of 13 residues. The CDR3 bases that were read are TGTGCCAGCCGGGACACCCTGCGGGAGGCG. It is translated as CASRDTLREA. The full-length CDR3 reads as CASRDTLREAQYF.

As to this clone: Coverage ceases 3 residues before the CDR3 finishes, and the germline J gene fills in the end. This sequence joins TRBV2 and TRBJ2-2; 7 bases are shared with TRBD1. The CDR3 is made up of 16 amino acids. Germline values: CDR1 SNHLY, CDR2 FYNNEI. With 6 bases clipped from V and 0 bases from J, the junction kept 7 bases outside the gene matches. The covered CDR3 bases are TGTGCCAGCAGAATGCCGGGACAGACGAACACCGGGGAG. Residues: CASRMPGQTNTGE. The full CDR3 protein reads CASRMPGQTNTGELFF.

About this clone itself: The read stops 3 residues short of the end of the CDR3; the missing end is completed from the germline J gene. The genes are TRBV30 and TRBJ2-5, with 8 bases identical to TRBD2. Unmatched junction bases numbered 11, after V lost 1 base and J lost 7 bases. The V gene's germline CDR1 is GTSNPN and CDR2 SVGIG (reference sequence). This CDR3 has 15 residues. The part of the CDR3 DNA that was read is TGTGCCTGGAGTGGAATAGCGGGGAATACCCGGACC. It translates to CAWSGIAGNTRT. The CDR3 in full is CAWSGIAGNTRTQYF.

As for this clone: The read ends 3 residues shy of where the CDR3 ends; the end is completed using the germline J gene. The J gene is TRBJ2-2, the V gene TRBV14; D unclear. The CDR3 length is 17 residues. The ends were cut back, 0 bases at V and 3 bases at J, with 14 bases in the middle. Germline CDR1 SGHDN, CDR2 FVKESK. This chain's CDR3 is CASSQDRTDWDTGELFF. The DNA read from the CDR3 is TGTGCCAGCAGCCAAGATCGCACAGATTGGGACACCGGGGAG.

Note on this clone: The read gets to within 3 residues of the CDR3 end, and the germline J gene fills in the rest. V and J are TRBV5-6 and TRBJ2-7; D uncertain. The V end lost 0 bases, the J end lost 4 bases, and 8 bases lay between the germline ends. Germline values: CDR1 SGHDT, CDR2 YYEEEE. The CDR3 extends over 13 amino acids. CDR3 amino acids: CASSLDSVYEQYF. The sequenced CDR3 bases are TGTGCCAGCAGCTTGGATTCTGTATACGAG. Supplemented by reference TRBV5-6 and TRBJ2-7, the full variable domain reads DAGVTQSPTHLIKTRGQQVTLRCSPKSGHDTVSWYQQALGQGPQFIFQYYEEEERQRGNFPDRFSGHQFPNYSSELNVNALLLGDSALYLCASSLDSVYEQYFGPGTRLTVT.

This clone is deemed medium-sized by its frequency. The read stops 3 residues short of the end of the CDR3; the missing end is completed from the germline J gene. The chain has TRBV5-1 and TRBJ2-2; D not resolved. The V end was cut by 3 bases, the J end by 7 bases, with 10 bases between. This CDR3 region has 13 residues. The germline V gene encodes CDR1 SGHRS and CDR2 YFSETQ. CDR3 bases read: TGCGCCAGCAGCTCAAATCCGGGCGGGGAG. Its translation is CASSSNPGGE. The CDR3 in its entirety is CASSSNPGGELFF. The complete variable domain, with remaining parts taken from reference TRBV5-1 and TRBJ2-2, reads KAGVTQTPRYLIKTRGQQVTLSCSPISGHRSVSWYQQTPGQGLQFLFEYFSETQRNKGNFPGRFSGRQFSNSRSEMNVSTLELGDSALYLCASSSNPGGELFFGEGSRLTVL.